Sequencing of this T cell receptor beta chain was carried out in a study of neurological immune-mediated disorders. Germline CDR1 SGHKS, CDR2 YYEKEE (reference sequence). J was trimmed by 5 bases and V by 0 bases; bases with no gene match: 5. CDR3 size: 15 residues. The study, taken as a whole, reports: CDR3 amino acid sequences found in expanded clones were never shared across subjects, suggesting private repertoires in all groups.

2 million unsorted PBMCs were stored in RNAlater at -80 °C before RNA extraction. TCRdb called the 5' RACE reads again in MiXCR, with one record for every CDR3 protein. This repertoire shows about 35,000 distinct CDR3 sequences, 3.5% to 4% found once; its top ten account for roughly 2%. This clonotype occurred many times. The antigen is undetermined. The sequence derives from a man aged 25 to 45 with multiple sclerosis. V gene TRBV5-5 combines with J gene TRBJ1-2; 9 bases are a match to TRBD1. Sequencing was carried out using PBMCs. CDR3 loop: CASSLEVTGGYGYTF. CDR3 DNA: TGTGCCAGCAGCTTGGAAGTGACAGGGGGTTATGGCTACACCTTC.